The clone carrying this TCR beta chain appeared many times. Fresh peripheral blood, 10 ml, yielded the PBMCs. This entry belongs to a study of T cells in Graves' hyperthyroidism and ophthalmopathy. In the study overall: Peripheral blood was secured at the point of initial diagnosis, before any treatment.

The V and J ends lost 2 bases and 6 bases respectively, with 6 bases between them. The CDR3 has 12 residues. Germline V CDR1 and CDR2: SGHTA, FQGNSA. From RNA transcripts, TCR beta CDR3 regions were amplified. TCR CDR3 underwent first-round RT-PCR with the HTBI primer set. MiXCR, run by TCRdb on the multiplex PCR reads, gives a single entry per CDR3 protein. The sample has around 620,000 distinct CDR3 sequences, about a sixth seen once. Sequenced material: blood. The TCR comes from a woman aged 25 to 39 with Graves' hyperthyroidism. The chain uses TRBV7-2 and TRBJ2-3, with D unresolved. This chain's CDR3 is CASSLNRDTQYF. The CDR3 DNA follows: TGTGCCAGCAGCTTAAACCGGGATACGCAGTATTTT.